This T cell receptor beta chain derives from a study of siplizumab effects on memory and regulatory T cells. The CDR3 is made up of 13 amino acids. V lost 2 bases, J lost 2 bases, and 9 bases lay in between. CDR1 and CDR2 (germline): GTSNPN, SVGIG (reference sequence). As concerns this clone: Its antigen is not known.

Study conclusions and caveats: Most proliferating CD4+ or CD8+ clones, roughly 75-95%, had no naive or memory assignment. Proliferating Tregs taken from siplizumab cultures were not shown to have a confirmed suppressive function. In siplizumab conditions, mappable alloreactive CD4+ clones averaged roughly 66% Treg-derived, against 25% to 30% in controls. Major contributors to the alloresponse seemed to be naive T cells, which also appeared more diverse than memory cells.

Sequenced by immunoSEQ multiplex PCR; TCRdb stores in-frame clones only, minus some. Of around 87,000 clones in the sample, 90% were seen once. The sequenced sample was CD4+ T cells sorted from blood. The rearrangement joins TRBV30 to TRBJ1-2, with D possibly TRBD1 on 5 matching bases. The TCR originated in a human donor in good health. CDR3 loop: CAWSLGLNYGYTF. In DNA, the CDR3 is TGTGCCTGGAGTCTGGGACTGAACTATGGCTACACCTTC.